Included here is one T cell receptor (beta chain) sequence, with context. What this receptor recognizes is not known. No base-level quality is on record; no much larger clone is a single base apart. The V and J ends are trimmed by 3 bases and 8 bases, leaving 11 bases between them. CDR1 and CDR2, per the germline V gene (reference sequence), are SEHNR and FQNEAQ. Counted from cysteine to phenylalanine, this CDR3 has 14 amino acids. Only the CDR3 DNA is retained, 42 bases long and in frame from the first base. The time point label on this specimen signifies: baseline before oral tofacitinib. Lesional scalp punch biopsies and peripheral blood were obtained from alopecia areata patients. After PBMCs were isolated by density centrifugation and stained for CD3, CD4 and CD8, a FACSAria was used to sort CD4+ and CD8+ T cells. Library creation used the immunoSEQ multiplex PCR assay. To provide template for TCR sequencing, every sample had RNA extracted and reverse transcribed into cDNA. First-strand cDNA was synthesized with SuperScript III using a 2:1 mix of oligo-dT and random hexamers. A synthetic immune receptor repertoire was used to gauge amplification bias, and whatever bias remained was removed computationally. The authors processed their data as follows. After raw reads were preprocessed to remove errors, the CDR3 was defined following IMGT conventions as running from the conserved cysteine to phenylalanine. To get clonality, Shannon entropy was normalized by log2 of the number of productive unique TCRs and the result was subtracted from 1. Scalp TCRbeta sequences were cross-referenced with sorted blood CD4 and CD8 repertoires so that the CD4 or CD8 identity of scalp clones could be inferred. Imported from immuneACCESS, the table was reduced by TCRdb to in-frame sequences with V and J called. These copies leave out some clones; in studies compared against another copy, an unresolved V gene accounts for under half, and the cause of the remainder is not known. Clonal size and the V and J genes are those of that table, whereas D and trimming came from the DNA. This sample comprises 150,000 or so clones, approximately 70% of them detected only once. The leading ten clones occupy roughly 11% of the sample.

The entry originates in a study of CD8+ T cells in alopecia areata listed by TCRdb under 2018. Regarding the complete study: The treated patients took part in an open-label pilot trial in which moderate-to-severe alopecia areata was treated with oral tofacitinib at 5 to 10 mg twice daily. Biopsies were taken from tofacitinib-treated patients at baseline and again at 4 and 24 weeks into treatment, and several of those patients also had a later scalp biopsy. Amplification of TCRbeta CDR3 regions was done by immunoSEQ multiplex PCR using 35 Vbeta forward primers and 13 Jbeta reverse primers. Scalp clonality was compared among normal scalp (n=4), patchy alopecia areata scalp (n=8), and alopecia totalis/universalis scalp (n=8). Patients stayed on tofacitinib for 6 to 18 months and then had 6 months of follow-up off drug so that delayed response and recurrence could be assessed. RNA was obtained with the PAXgene miRNA kit for fixed scalp, the miRNeasy kit for PBMCs, and the RNeasy kit for mouse skin. On the human side, TCRbeta sequencing was run on scalp tissue and on sorted CD4+ and CD8+ peripheral blood T cells from healthy controls and from alopecia areata patients with either patchy or totalis/universalis disease. In both human patients and the C3H/HeJ mouse model, the study applied high-throughput TCRbeta sequencing to look at T cell clonal expansion in alopecia areata.

Results the study describes overall, beyond this receptor: Unlike mouse skin, which is dominated by gammadelta T cells, normal human skin has resident alphabeta T cells that are also sequenced, and this complicates analysis of the scalp TCR repertoire. TCR sequences shared between patients were less clear than in mice, possibly partly because of HLA diversity in the patient population. Lesional scalp, especially in alopecia totalis/universalis, showed higher clonality and more expanded CD8+ clones than normal scalp, suggesting antigenic drive.

The clonotype originates from a human donor with alopecia areata. The material was CD8+ T cells sorted from blood, obtained at week 0. The sequence is built from TRBV7-9 and TRBJ1-6, with the D gene call left open. The CDR3 reads CASSFMNGHSPLHF. The bases read TGTGCCAGCAGCTTTATGAACGGACATTCACCCCTCCACTTT.